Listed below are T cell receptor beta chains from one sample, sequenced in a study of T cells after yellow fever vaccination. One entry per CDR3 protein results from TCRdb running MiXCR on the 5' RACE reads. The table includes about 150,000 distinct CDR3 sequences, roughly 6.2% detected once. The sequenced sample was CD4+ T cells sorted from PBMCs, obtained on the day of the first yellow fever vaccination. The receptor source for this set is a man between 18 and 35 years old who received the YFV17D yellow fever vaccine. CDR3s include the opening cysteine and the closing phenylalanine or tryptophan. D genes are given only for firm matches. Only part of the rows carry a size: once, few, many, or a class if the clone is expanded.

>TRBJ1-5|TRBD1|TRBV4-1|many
TGCGCCAGCAGCCGCCACCTTACCGGGACAGGGGGCACCGGGGGTAATCAGCCCCAGCATTTT
CASSRHLTGTGGTGGNQPQHF
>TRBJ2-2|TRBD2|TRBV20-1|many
TGCAGTGCTAGACTAGCGGGGGTCTCGAACACCGGGGAGCTGTTTTTT
CSARLAGVSNTGELFF
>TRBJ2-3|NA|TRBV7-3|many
TGTGCCAGCAGCTTAAAAGCAGATACGCAGTATTTT
CASSLKADTQYF
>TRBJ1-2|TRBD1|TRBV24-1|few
TGTGCCACCAGTGACTCCGGGACAGGGAACTATGGCTACACCTTC
CATSDSGTGNYGYTF
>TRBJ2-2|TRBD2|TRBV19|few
TGTGCCAGCACCGGGAGGGTCGACACCGGGGAGCTGTTTTTT
CASTGRVDTGELFF
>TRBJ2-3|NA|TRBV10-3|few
TGTGCCATCAGTGAGTCGGTCGGCACAGATACGCAGTATTTT
CAISESVGTDTQYF
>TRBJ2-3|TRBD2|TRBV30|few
TGTGCCTGGGGGAGGACTAGCGGGTTCACAGATACGCAGTATTTT
CAWGRTSGFTDTQYF
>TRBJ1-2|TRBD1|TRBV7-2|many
TGTGCCAGCAGCCCGGACAGGGGGCGTACCTTTGGCTACACCTTC
CASSPDRGRTFGYTF
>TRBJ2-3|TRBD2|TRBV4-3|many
TGCGCCAGCAGCCACAATGGGGGGACTAGCGGGGGTGATACGCAGTATTTT
CASSHNGGTSGGDTQYF
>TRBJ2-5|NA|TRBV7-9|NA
TGTGCCAGCAGCTTAGCGCAGGGGAGGCAAGAGACCCAGTACTTC
CASSLAQGRQETQYF
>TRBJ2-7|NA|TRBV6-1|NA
TGTGCCAGCACCTGGGGGAGGGGACACAGCTACGAGCAGTACTTC
CASTWGRGHSYEQYF
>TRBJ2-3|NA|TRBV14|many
TGTGCCAGCAGCCAAGGGGACGAAAATACGCAGTATTTT
CASSQGDENTQYF
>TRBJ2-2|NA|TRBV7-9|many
TGTGCCAGCAGCTCGAAGAACACCGGGGAGCTGTTTTTT
CASSSKNTGELFF
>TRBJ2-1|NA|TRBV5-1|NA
TGCGCCAGCAGCTGGAGCGAGGGGGACGGCTACAATGAGCAGTTCTTC
CASSWSEGDGYNEQFF
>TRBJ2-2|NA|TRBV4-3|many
TGCGCCAGCAGCCAAGACTCTCGGCGGGGTAACACCGGGGAGCTGTTTTTT
CASSQDSRRGNTGELFF
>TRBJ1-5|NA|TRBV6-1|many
TGTGCCAGCTCCCAAACCGGGGCGGGCAATCAGCCCCAGCATTTT
CASSQTGAGNQPQHF
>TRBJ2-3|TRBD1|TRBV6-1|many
TGTGCCAGCAGTCAGCAGGGGGCCACAGATACGCAGTATTTT
CASSQQGATDTQYF
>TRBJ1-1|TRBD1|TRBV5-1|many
TGCGCCAGCAGCTTGGGCGCCCCAGGGGGCACTGAAGCTTTCTTT
CASSLGAPGGTEAFF
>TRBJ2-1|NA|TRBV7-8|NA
TGTGCCAGCAGCTTAGGTTTTTGGGCAGCCGGACGAAACAATGAGCAGTTCTTC
CASSLGFWAAGRNNEQFF
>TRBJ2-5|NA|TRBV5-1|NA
TGCGCCAGCAGCTTCGAAGGGAAAGAGACCCAGTACTTC
CASSFEGKETQYF
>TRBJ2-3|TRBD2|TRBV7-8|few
TGTGCCAGCAGCTTAGCCATAGCGGGGGGGCTTGCAGATACGCAGTATTTT
CASSLAIAGGLADTQYF
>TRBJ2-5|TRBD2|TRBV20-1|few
TGCAGTGCTAGAGCGGGGGGAATCGTAGAGACCCAGTACTTC
CSARAGGIVETQYF